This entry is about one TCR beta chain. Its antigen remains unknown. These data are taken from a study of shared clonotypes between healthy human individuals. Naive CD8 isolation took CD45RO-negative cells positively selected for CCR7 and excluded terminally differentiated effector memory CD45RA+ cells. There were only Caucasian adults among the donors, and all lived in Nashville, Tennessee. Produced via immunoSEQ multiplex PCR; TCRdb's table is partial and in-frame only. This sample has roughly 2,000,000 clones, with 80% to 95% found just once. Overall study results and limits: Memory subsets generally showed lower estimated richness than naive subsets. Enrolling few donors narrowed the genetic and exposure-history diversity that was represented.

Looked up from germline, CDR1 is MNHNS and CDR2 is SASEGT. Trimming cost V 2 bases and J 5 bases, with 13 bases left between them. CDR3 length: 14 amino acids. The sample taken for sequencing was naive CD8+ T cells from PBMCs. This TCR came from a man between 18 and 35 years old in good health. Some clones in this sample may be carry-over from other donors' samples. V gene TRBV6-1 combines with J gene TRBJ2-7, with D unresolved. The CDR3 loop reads CASSEMSRLDEQYF. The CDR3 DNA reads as TGTGCCAGCAGTGAAATGTCCCGGCTCGACGAGCAGTACTTC.